This TCR beta chain was captured in a study of identifying expanded T cells in peripheral blood. The assay was immunoSEQ multiplex PCR, and TCRdb's table has in-frame clones only and misses some. The table lists 60,000 to 65,000 clones, around 81% of them singletons. Healthy donors had no documented immune events, such as infections, while sampled. This CDR3 contains 13 residues. The ends were cut back, 4 bases at V and 2 bases at J, with 6 bases in the middle. The germline CDR1 and CDR2 sequences are SNHLY and FYNNEI. Sample: blood. The origin of this receptor is a person aged 18 to 75 in good health. The gene calls are TRBV2 and TRBJ2-1; no clear D gene. CDR3 amino acids: CASSGQAYNEQFF. The CDR3 DNA follows: TGTGCCAGCAGTGGTCAGGCCTACAATGAGCAGTTCTTC.